This T cell receptor (beta chain) was profiled in a study of T cells of healthy individuals. Germline V gene data show CDR1 as MNHEY and CDR2 as SMNVEV (reference sequence). The CDR3 loop spans 15 amino acids. The V segment lost 2 bases and the J segment 2 bases; nucleotides outside the gene matches: 5. This clonotype was detected ten times or more. TCRdb used MiXCR to reprocess the 5' RACE reads, holding one entry per CDR3 protein. The data show 75,000 to 95,000 distinct CDR3 sequences, roughly 5% seen once. The rearrangement joins TRBV27 to TRBJ1-2; TRBD1 matches at 7 bases. This receptor was taken from a female donor in good health. CDR3 sequence: CASSLGTDLNYGYTF. The CDR3 DNA sequence: TGTGCCAGCAGTTTAGGGACAGATCTCAACTATGGCTACACCTTC.